This T cell receptor (beta chain) was identified in a study of OX40 agonist ivuxolimab in advanced cancers. Study-wide background: Partial responses were achieved by three patients, one with hepatocellular carcinoma and two with cutaneous melanoma. Study results and caveats: More expanded clones were seen, on average, in CD8+ T cells than in CD4+.

This clone was seen a handful of times. Its antigen is undetermined. This CDR3 region has 13 residues. The germline V and J ends were trimmed by 6 bases and 3 bases, with 8 bases remaining between them. The germline V gene encodes CDR1 LNHDA and CDR2 SQIVND (reference sequence). Sequencing was performed with immunoSEQ multiplex PCR; in TCRdb, only in-frame clones are kept and a portion is missing. The data contain some 59,000 clones, 75% to 90% of them singletons. This TCR was sampled from an adult with an advanced solid tumor such as melanoma, head and neck, liver or kidney cancer. Source: CD4+ or CD8+ T cells sorted from blood, taken in a trial of the OX40 agonist ivuxolimab. V usage is TRBV19 and J usage is TRBJ1-4; D gene ambiguous. In nucleotides, the CDR3 is TGTGCCAGTAGGATCAGTTCTAATGAAAAACTGTTTTTT. This gives the protein CASRISSNEKLFF.